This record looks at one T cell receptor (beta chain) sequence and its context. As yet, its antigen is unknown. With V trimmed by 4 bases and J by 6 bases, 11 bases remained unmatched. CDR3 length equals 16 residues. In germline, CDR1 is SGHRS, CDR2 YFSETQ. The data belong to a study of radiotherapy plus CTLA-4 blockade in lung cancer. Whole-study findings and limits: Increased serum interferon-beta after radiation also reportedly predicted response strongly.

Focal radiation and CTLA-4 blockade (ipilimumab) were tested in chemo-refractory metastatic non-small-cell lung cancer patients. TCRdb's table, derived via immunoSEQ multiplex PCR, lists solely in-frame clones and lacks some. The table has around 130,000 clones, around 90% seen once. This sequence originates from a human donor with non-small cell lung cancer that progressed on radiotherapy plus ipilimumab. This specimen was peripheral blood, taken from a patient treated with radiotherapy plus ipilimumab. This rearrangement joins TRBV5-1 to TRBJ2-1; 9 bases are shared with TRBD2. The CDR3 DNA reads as TGCGCCAGCAGCGGGGTAGGGCTAGCGGGATCCAATGAGCAGTTCTTC. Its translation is CASSGVGLAGSNEQFF.